This T cell receptor beta chain emerged from a study of cytomegalovirus exposure and HLA in healthy donors. Study background: The 120 validation repertoires used the same platform as the approximately 670 first-cohort repertoires (as reported by a later analysis). Study-wide results and limits: Altogether, 164 TCR beta chains were recorded as cytomegalovirus-associated. In the 120 or so validation repertoires, approximately 94% of cluster scores exceeded 0, per a later analysis. There were some public TCRs occurring in many donors, but most TCR sequences were rare.

In the case of this clone: Its antigen is not known.

TCRdb keeps only in-frame clones here, not all; method: immunoSEQ multiplex PCR. The repertoire has around 170,000 clones, 88% of them found once; the top ten carry about 3%. The germline V gene encodes CDR1 LGHNA and CDR2 YSLEER. The CDR3 has 18 residues. V lost 0 bases to trimming and J lost 6 bases; unmatched junction nucleotides: 9. Sequenced: PBMCs. The TCR was taken from a man younger than 35 in good health and CMV-seronegative. The chain combines TRBV4-3 with TRBJ2-1; 12 bases match TRBD2. This CDR3 is CASSQDRLAGGRGNEQFF. The CDR3 nucleotides are TGCGCCAGCAGCCAAGATCGTCTAGCGGGAGGGCGCGGCAATGAGCAGTTCTTC.